This T cell receptor (beta chain) was identified in a study of blood T cell repertoires in COVID-19. Study in general: Acute-phase and convalescent COVID-19 samples originated in the United States, Italy and Spain. Sample material is recorded as cDNA or gDNA derived from T cells, B-cell-depleted T cells, or PBMCs.

V was trimmed by 4 bases and J by 14 bases, leaving 16 bases between them. CDR3 length: 13 amino acids. Germline V gene data show CDR1 as SGHRS and CDR2 as YFSETQ. Methods used by the authors: The authors estimated nucleated cell counts from reference gene primer amplification. Clones were read by immunoSEQ multiplex PCR, and TCRdb kept only the in-frame ones, dropping some. V, J and clone size were drawn from that table, and D and trimming were deduced from the DNA. The sample holds 53,000 or so clones, roughly 83% seen once. The sample consisted of peripheral blood. This clonotype was sampled from a man between 65 and 79 years old with active COVID-19. The chain recombines TRBV5-1 with TRBJ1-6, with unresolved D. CDR3 sequence reads: CASSADWSAALHF. The CDR3 region has the DNA TGCGCCAGCAGCGCCGACTGGAGCGCGGCCCTCCACTTT.